These 23 T cell receptor beta chains originate from one sample sequenced in a study of T cell repertoires in cytomegalovirus infection. MiXCR, applied by TCRdb to the reads, yields one record per CDR3 protein. Of more than 150,000 distinct CDR3 sequences listed, 23% are singletons. What was sequenced was PBMCs. These receptors all stem from a human donor in good health (CMV status not recorded). Some clones in this sample may be carry-over from other donors' samples.

The J gene is TRBJ2-3, the V gene TRBV7-9; 8 bases agree with TRBD1. CDR3 size: 15 residues. The germline gives CDR1 SEHNR, CDR2 FQNEAQ (reference sequence). V shed 5 bases, J shed 0 bases, and the junction held 4 bases outside the gene matches. CDR3 nucleotide sequence: TGTGCCAGCAGCCTGAGACAGGGGAGCACAGATACGCAGTATTTT. Amino acids: CASSLRQGSTDTQYF.

The chain couples TRBV6-8 to TRBJ2-3; D unclear. The V gene lost 0 bases and the J gene lost 1 base, with 11 bases spanning the gap. Germline loops: CDR1 MNHGY, CDR2 SAAAGT. CDR3 length: 16 amino acids. The DNA of the CDR3 is TGTGCCAGCAGTTACTCGGCTGGAAAACGCACAGATACGCAGTATTTT. Translated, it gives CASSYSAGKRTDTQYF.

This clonotype was detected a few times. The rearrangement joins TRBV20-1 to TRBJ2-1; TRBD1 agrees at 8 bases. This CDR3 spans 13 amino acids. The germline V gene encodes CDR1 DFQATT and CDR2 SNEGSKA (reference sequence). CDR3 protein: CSLAGQAYNEQFF. The CDR3 DNA is TGCAGCCTTGCGGGACAGGCCTACAATGAGCAGTTCTTC.

This clonotype was seen repeatedly, ten times or more. The chain carries TRBV7-2 and TRBJ2-5, with 9 nucleotides matching TRBD2. The CDR3 spans 15 residues. Germline V gene sequence: CDR1 SGHTA, CDR2 FQGNSA. The V segment lost 8 bases and the J segment 4 bases; nucleotides outside the gene matches: 11. The CDR3 here is CASRSGAGGRETQYF. DNA of the CDR3: TGTGCCAGCCGAAGTGGCGCGGGGGGGCGAGAGACCCAGTACTTC. Using reference TRBV7-2 and TRBJ2-5 for the parts outside the CDR3, the full variable domain is GAGVSQSPSNKVTEKGKDVELRCDPISGHTALYWYRQSLGQGLEFLIYFQGNSAPDKSGLPSDRFSAERTGGSVSTLTIQRTQQEDSAVYLCASRSGAGGRETQYFGPGTRLLVL.

The chain is built from TRBV7-2 and TRBJ2-7; possible D gene TRBD2, 7 bases. Between the trimmed V and J ends, which lost 9 bases and 3 bases, there was a span of 24 bases. CDR1 is SGHTA and CDR2 is FQGNSA in the germline V gene. This CDR3 has 16 residues. The CDR3 here is CASGRGDRLKDYEQYF. The CDR3 DNA sequence: TGTGCCAGTGGGAGGGGGGATCGACTAAAAGACTACGAGCAGTACTTC.

Details on this clonotype: Given a much more abundant clone one base away, this may be a read error. The chain's CDR3 is CASSRSRGTEAFF. For the CDR3, the DNA is TGTGCCAGCAGCCGATCCAGGGGCACTGAAGCTTTCTTT. The gene calls are TRBV7-2 and TRBJ1-1; D is possibly TRBD1 (6 bases). Germline V lookup: CDR1 SGHTA, CDR2 FQGNSA. V was shortened by 5 bases and J by 4 bases, with 11 bases between the two germline ends. This CDR3 comprises 13 residues.

This clonotype was seen a few times. The gene calls are TRBV20-1 and TRBJ2-4; 7 nucleotides align to TRBD2. This CDR3 region has 15 residues. From germline, CDR1 is DFQATT and CDR2 SNEGSKA (reference sequence). V gave up 5 bases and J gave up 2 bases; unmatched junction bases: 9. The CDR3 nucleotides read TGCAGTGCTTGGGTAGCGGGCCTTCCCAAAAACATTCAGTACTTC. Translation: CSAWVAGLPKNIQYF.

The chain uses TRBV5-1 and TRBJ2-1; unclear D gene. Germline CDR1 SGHRS, CDR2 YFSETQ. With 1 base removed from V and 7 bases from J, the gap between germline ends came to 9 bases. CDR3 length equals 13 residues. This CDR3 is CASSLSPRNEQFF. As DNA, the CDR3 is TGCGCCAGCAGCTTGAGCCCCCGTAATGAGCAGTTCTTC. The variable domain in full, completed from reference TRBV5-1 and TRBJ2-1, reads KAGVTQTPRYLIKTRGQQVTLSCSPISGHRSVSWYQQTPGQGLQFLFEYFSETQRNKGNFPGRFSGRQFSNSRSEMNVSTLELGDSALYLCASSLSPRNEQFFGPGTRLTVL.

This clonotype was counted between two and nine times. CDR3 amino acids: CASSEERRNEQFF. The CDR3 DNA reads TGTGCCAGCAGTGAGGAGCGGCGAAATGAGCAGTTCTTC. The chain has TRBV2 and TRBJ2-1; TRBD2 is a possible D gene (5 bases). In germline, CDR1 is SNHLY, CDR2 FYNNEI. There are 13 residues in the CDR3. Trimming took off 3 bases at V and 7 bases at J, with 10 bases between the two ends.

V is TRBV7-9 and J is TRBJ2-7; 7 bases are shared with TRBD2. The V gene end was trimmed by 3 bases and the J gene end by 5 bases; junction bases not matched to a gene: 7. Per germline, CDR1 SEHNR and CDR2 FQNEAQ (reference sequence). The CDR3 extends over 14 amino acids. CDR3 sequence: CASSLSGIQDEQYF. The CDR3 bases are TGTGCCAGCAGCTTGAGCGGGATACAGGACGAGCAGTACTTC.

This clonotype was recorded at least ten times. The V call is TRBV28, the J call TRBJ2-6; possibly TRBD1 for D (5 bases). The CDR3 extends over 16 amino acids. V lost 5 bases and J lost 0, with 11 bases in between. Germline values: CDR1 MDHEN, CDR2 SYDVKM. CDR3 nucleotide sequence: TGTGCCAGCAGTCAGGGAATAATCTCTGGGGCCAACGTCCTGACTTTC. This gives the protein CASSQGIISGANVLTF.

This clonotype came up many times. The chain combines TRBV7-8 with TRBJ1-3; D not resolved. Germline values: CDR1 SGHVS, CDR2 FQNEAQ. V was pared by 6 bases and J by 0 bases, with 12 bases between. The CDR3 covers 15 residues. CDR3 bases: TGTGCCAGCAGTCCTTTCGCTCCCTCTGGAAACACCATATATTTT. Its protein product is CASSPFAPSGNTIYF.

In this sample, this clonotype is medium-sized. This chain uses TRBV28 with TRBJ1-6; TRBD1 aligns across 7 bases. The length of the CDR3 is 17 residues. Germline-derived CDR1 and CDR2 are MDHEN and SYDVKM. With 4 bases clipped from V and 0 bases from J, the junction kept 6 bases outside the gene matches. The CDR3 nucleotides read TGTGCCAGCAGTTACGACAGGGATAGCTCCTATAATTCACCCCTCCACTTT. Translated, it gives CASSYDRDSSYNSPLHF.

The table lists this clonotype with many counts. The chain has TRBV27 and TRBJ2-2; D not certain. Germline CDR1 reads MNHEY; CDR2 reads SMNVEV (reference sequence). CDR3 length: 14 amino acids. The V and J ends lost 7 bases and 7 bases respectively, with 16 bases between them. CDR3: CASTSIRISGELFF. In DNA, the CDR3 is TGTGCCAGCACCTCAATCCGTATAAGCGGGGAGCTGTTTTTT.

This clonotype came up a few times. V usage is TRBV3-1 and J usage is TRBJ2-7; TRBD1 agrees at 11 bases. With V trimmed by 1 base and J by 6 bases, 8 bases remained unmatched. Germline V gene sequence: CDR1 LGHDT, CDR2 YNNKEL (reference sequence). The CDR3 consists of 16 residues. The CDR3 sequence is CASSQAGGQGAREQYF. In DNA form, the CDR3 reads TGTGCCAGCAGCCAAGCGGGTGGACAGGGGGCGCGCGAGCAGTACTTC.

V usage is TRBV6-5 and J usage is TRBJ2-1, with 7 bases fitting TRBD1. V gave up 6 bases and J gave up 6 bases; unmatched junction bases: 11. The CDR3 runs 15 residues. The V gene's germline CDR1 is MNHEY and CDR2 SVGAGI. The CDR3 DNA reads TGTGCCAGCAGCAAAGACAGGGATAGGGTCAATGAGCAGTTCTTC. Protein sequence: CASSKDRDRVNEQFF.

The CDR3 region is CASSVRLDFTDTQYF. For the CDR3, the DNA is TGTGCCAGCAGCGTAAGACTGGATTTCACAGATACGCAGTATTTT. This sequence joins TRBV9 and TRBJ2-3; D is undetermined. From germline, CDR1 is SGDLS and CDR2 YYNGEE. The length of the CDR3 is 15 residues. V dropped 1 base and J dropped 2 bases, with 11 bases sitting between them.

The sample holds many counts of this clonotype. The V call is TRBV7-2, the J call TRBJ1-1; 7 nucleotides agree with TRBD1. CDR3 length: 14 residues. CDR1 is SGHTA and CDR2 is FQGNSA in the germline V gene. Trimming cost V 1 base and J 10 bases; bases outside gene matches: 9. The CDR3 protein is CASSLGGGREGAFF. The CDR3, as DNA: TGTGCCAGCAGCTTAGGAGGGGGCAGGGAAGGAGCTTTCTTT.

This clonotype was found a few times. In nucleotides, the CDR3 is TGCGCCAGCCTTAGACAGGGGAGGGATCAGCCCCAGCATTTT. Translated, it gives CASLRQGRDQPQHF. V is TRBV23-1 and J is TRBJ1-5, with TRBD1 identical over 8 bases. TRBV23-1 is an ORF, with its function uncertain. This CDR3 contains 14 residues. Trimming removed 8 bases from V and 5 bases from J; junction bases left unmatched: 8.

This clonotype was seen many times. This chain links TRBV4-3 with TRBJ2-7; no definite D call. The germline gives CDR1 LGHNA, CDR2 YSLEER. V was shortened by 1 base and J by 0 bases, with 7 bases between the two germline ends. The CDR3 is made up of 14 amino acids. CDR3 coding DNA: TGCGCCAGCAGCCAAGGTCCTAGCTCCTACGAGCAGTACTTC. Protein: CASSQGPSSYEQYF.

This clonotype was recorded at least ten times. The chain recombines TRBV7-3 with TRBJ1-1, with unresolved D. Germline V gives CDR1 SGHTA, CDR2 FQGTGA. V was shortened by 2 bases and J by 8 bases, with 12 bases between the two germline ends. This CDR3 has 13 residues. The CDR3 nucleotides are TGTGCCAGCAGCTTAGCTGGCAGTCGCGAAGCTTTCTTT. Translating it yields CASSLAGSREAFF. Full variable domain (outside the CDR3, taken from reference TRBV7-3 and TRBJ1-1): GAGVSQTPSNKVTEKGKYVELRCDPISGHTALYWYRQSLGQGPEFLIYFQGTGAADDSGLPNDRFFAVRPEGSVSTLKIQRTERGDSAVYLCASSLAGSREAFFGQGTRLTVV.

The chain carries TRBV5-4 and TRBJ2-7; TRBD2 matches at 10 bases. Germline assignment: CDR1 SGHNT and CDR2 YYREEE (reference sequence). The CDR3 loop spans 16 amino acids. V trimming: 5 bases; J trimming: 1 base; junction bases outside the gene matches: 9. CDR3: CASSLRTSGFSYEQYF. In DNA form, the CDR3 reads TGTGCCAGCAGTTTACGGACTAGCGGCTTTTCCTACGAGCAGTACTTC.

This sequence joins TRBV28 and TRBJ2-3; 9 nucleotides match TRBD1. This CDR3 is 15 amino acids long. Germline V lookup: CDR1 MDHEN, CDR2 SYDVKM. With 3 bases clipped from V and 5 bases from J, the junction kept 6 bases outside the gene matches. CDR3 nucleotides: TGTGCCAGCAGTTTTGAGGGACAGGGTAGAGATACGCAGTATTTT. This encodes CASSFEGQGRDTQYF.